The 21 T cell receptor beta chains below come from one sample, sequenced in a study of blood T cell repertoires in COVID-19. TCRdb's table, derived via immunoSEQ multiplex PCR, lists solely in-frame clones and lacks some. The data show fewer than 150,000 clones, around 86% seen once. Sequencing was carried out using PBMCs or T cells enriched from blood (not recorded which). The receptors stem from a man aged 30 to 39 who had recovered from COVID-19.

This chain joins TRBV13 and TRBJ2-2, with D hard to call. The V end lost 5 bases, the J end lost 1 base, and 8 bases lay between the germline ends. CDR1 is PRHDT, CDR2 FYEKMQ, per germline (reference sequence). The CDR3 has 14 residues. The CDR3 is CASSEQWNTGELFF. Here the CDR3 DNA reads TGTGCCAGCAGCGAACAGTGGAACACCGGGGAGCTGTTTTTT.

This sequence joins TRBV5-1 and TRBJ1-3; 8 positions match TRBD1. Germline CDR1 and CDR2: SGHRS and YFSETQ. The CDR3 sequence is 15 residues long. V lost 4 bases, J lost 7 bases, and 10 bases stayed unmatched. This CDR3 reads CASSPGQGARNTIYF. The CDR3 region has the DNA TGCGCCAGCAGCCCCGGACAGGGAGCACGGAACACCATATATTTT. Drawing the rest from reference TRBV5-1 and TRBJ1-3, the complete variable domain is KAGVTQTPRYLIKTRGQQVTLSCSPISGHRSVSWYQQTPGQGLQFLFEYFSETQRNKGNFPGRFSGRQFSNSRSEMNVSTLELGDSALYLCASSPGQGARNTIYFGEGSWLTVV.

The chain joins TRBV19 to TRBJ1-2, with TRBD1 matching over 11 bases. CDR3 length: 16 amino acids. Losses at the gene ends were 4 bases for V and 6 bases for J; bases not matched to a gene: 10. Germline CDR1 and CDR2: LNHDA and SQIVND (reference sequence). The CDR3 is CASSTNSGTGGNGYTF. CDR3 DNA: TGTGCCAGTAGTACCAACTCGGGGACAGGGGGGAATGGCTACACCTTC.

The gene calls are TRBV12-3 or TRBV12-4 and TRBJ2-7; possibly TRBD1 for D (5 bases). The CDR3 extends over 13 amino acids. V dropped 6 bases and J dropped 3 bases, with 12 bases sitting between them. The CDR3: CASSLGVFYEQYF. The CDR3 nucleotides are TGTGCCAGCAGCCTAGGGGTCTTCTACGAGCAGTACTTC.

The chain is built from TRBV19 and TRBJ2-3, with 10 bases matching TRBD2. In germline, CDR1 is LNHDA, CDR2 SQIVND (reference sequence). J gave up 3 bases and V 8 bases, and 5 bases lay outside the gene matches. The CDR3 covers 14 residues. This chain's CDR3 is CASGPSGGTDTQYF. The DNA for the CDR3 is TGTGCCAGTGGGCCTAGCGGGGGAACAGATACGCAGTATTTT.

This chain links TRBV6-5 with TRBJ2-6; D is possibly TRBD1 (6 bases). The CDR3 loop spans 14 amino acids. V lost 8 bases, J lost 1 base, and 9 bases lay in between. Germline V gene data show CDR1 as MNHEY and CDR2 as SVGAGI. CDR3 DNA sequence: TGTGCCAGCGGGACATCGTCTGGGGCCAACGTCCTGACTTTC. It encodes CASGTSSGANVLTF.

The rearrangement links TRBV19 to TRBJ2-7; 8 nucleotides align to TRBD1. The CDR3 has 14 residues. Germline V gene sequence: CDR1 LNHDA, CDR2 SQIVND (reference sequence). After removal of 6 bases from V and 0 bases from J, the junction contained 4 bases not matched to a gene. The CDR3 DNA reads TGTGCCAGTAGCCCCGGGACAGGCTCCTACGAGCAGTACTTC. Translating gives CASSPGTGSYEQYF.

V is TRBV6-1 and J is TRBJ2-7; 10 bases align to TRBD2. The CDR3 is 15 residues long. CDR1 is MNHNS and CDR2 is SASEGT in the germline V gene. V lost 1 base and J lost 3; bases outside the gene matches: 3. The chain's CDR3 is CASSEEASGSYEQYF. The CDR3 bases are TGTGCCAGCAGTGAAGAGGCTAGCGGGAGCTACGAGCAGTACTTC.

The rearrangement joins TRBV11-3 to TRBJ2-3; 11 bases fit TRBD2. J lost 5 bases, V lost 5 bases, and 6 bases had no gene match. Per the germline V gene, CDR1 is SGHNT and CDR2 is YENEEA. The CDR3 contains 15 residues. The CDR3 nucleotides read TGTGCCAGCAGCGTGACTAGCGGGATGGGAGATACGCAGTATTTT. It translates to CASSVTSGMGDTQYF.

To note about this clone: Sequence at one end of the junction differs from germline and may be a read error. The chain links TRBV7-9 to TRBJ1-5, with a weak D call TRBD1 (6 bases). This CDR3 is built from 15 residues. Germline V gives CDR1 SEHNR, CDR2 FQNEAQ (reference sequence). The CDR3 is CASSVTGDSDQPQHF. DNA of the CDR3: TGTGCCAGCAGCGTGACAGGCGATAGCGATCAGCCCCAGCATTTT. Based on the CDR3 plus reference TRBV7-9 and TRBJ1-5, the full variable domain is DTGVSQNPRHKITKRGQNVTFRCDPISEHNRLYWYRQTLGQGPEFLTYFQNEAQLEKSRLLSDRFSAERPKGSFSTLEIQRTEQGDSAMYLCASSVTGDSDQPQHFGDGTRLSIL.

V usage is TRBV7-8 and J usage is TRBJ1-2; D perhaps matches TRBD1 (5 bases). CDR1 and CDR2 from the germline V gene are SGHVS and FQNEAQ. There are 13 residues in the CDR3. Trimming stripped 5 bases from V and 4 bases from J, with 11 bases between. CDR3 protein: CASSPQDFYGYTF. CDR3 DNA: TGTGCCAGCAGCCCACAGGATTTCTATGGCTACACCTTC.

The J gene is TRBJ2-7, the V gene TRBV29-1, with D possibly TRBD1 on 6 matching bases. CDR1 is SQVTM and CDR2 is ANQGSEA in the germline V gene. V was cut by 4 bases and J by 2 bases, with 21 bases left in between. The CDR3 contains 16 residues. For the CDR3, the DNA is TGCAGCGTTGCAGGGGACGAAAACCTTAGAGCCTACGAGCAGTACTTC. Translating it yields CSVAGDENLRAYEQYF.

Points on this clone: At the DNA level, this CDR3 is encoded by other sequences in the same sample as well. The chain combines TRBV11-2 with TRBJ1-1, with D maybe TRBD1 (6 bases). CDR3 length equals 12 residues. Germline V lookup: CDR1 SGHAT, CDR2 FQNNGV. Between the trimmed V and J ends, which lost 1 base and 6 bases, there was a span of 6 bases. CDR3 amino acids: CASSLAGAEAFF. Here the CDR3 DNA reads TGTGCCAGCAGCTTAGCAGGGGCTGAAGCTTTCTTT.

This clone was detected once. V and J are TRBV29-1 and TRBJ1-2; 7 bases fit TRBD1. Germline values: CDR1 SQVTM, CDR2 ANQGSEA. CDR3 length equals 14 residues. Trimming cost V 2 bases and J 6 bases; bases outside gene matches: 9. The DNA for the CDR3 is TGCAGCGTTGAATCCAGGGGGGAGATGAATGGCTACACCTTC. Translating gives CSVESRGEMNGYTF.

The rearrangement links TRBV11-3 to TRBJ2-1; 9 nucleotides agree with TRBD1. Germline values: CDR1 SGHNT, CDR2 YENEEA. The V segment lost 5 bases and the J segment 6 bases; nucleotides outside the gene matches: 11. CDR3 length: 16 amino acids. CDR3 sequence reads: CASSPAGTGFFNEQFF. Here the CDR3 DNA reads TGTGCCAGCAGCCCCGCCGGGACAGGGTTCTTCAATGAGCAGTTCTTC. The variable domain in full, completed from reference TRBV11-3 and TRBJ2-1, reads EAGVVQSPRYKIIEKKQPVAFWCNPISGHNTLYWYLQNLGQGPELLIRYENEEAVDDSQLPKDRFSAERLKGVDSTLKIQPAELGDSAVYLCASSPAGTGFFNEQFFGPGTRLTVL.

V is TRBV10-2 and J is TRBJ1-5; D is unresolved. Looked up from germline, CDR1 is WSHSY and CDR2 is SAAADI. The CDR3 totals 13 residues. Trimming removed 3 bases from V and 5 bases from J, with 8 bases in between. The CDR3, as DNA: TGCGCCAGCAGTGAAACGGGGTATCAGCCCCAGCATTTT. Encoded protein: CASSETGYQPQHF.

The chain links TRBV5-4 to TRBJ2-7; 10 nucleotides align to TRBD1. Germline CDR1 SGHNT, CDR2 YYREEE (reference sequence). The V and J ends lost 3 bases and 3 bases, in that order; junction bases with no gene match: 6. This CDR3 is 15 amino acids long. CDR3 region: CASSSGTGELYEQYF. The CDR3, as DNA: TGTGCCAGCAGCTCCGGGACAGGGGAACTCTACGAGCAGTACTTC. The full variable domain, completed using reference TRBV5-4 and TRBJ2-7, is ETGVTQSPTHLIKTRGQQVTLRCSSQSGHNTVSWYQQALGQGPQFIFQYYREEENGRGNFPPRFSGLQFPNYSSELNVNALELDDSALYLCASSSGTGELYEQYFGPGTRLTVT.

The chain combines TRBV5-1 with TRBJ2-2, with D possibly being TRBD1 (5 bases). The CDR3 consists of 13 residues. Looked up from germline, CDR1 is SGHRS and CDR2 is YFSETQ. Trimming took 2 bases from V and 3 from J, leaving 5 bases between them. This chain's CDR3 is CASSLQDTGELFF. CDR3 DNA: TGCGCCAGCAGCTTACAGGACACCGGGGAGCTGTTTTTT.

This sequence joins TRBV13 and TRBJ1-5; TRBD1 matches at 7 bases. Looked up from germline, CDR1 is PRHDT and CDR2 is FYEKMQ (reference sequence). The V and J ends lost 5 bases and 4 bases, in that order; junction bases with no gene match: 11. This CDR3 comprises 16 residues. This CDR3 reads CASSDSRQGSNQPQHF. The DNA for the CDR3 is TGTGCCAGCAGCGATTCAAGACAGGGCTCGAATCAGCCCCAGCATTTT.

The CDR3 nucleotides read TGTGCTAGTGGCGGACAGGGGTCCACTGAAGCTTTCTTT. Encoded protein: CASGGQGSTEAFF. The chain uses TRBV12-5 and TRBJ1-1; 9 bases are shared with TRBD1. There are 13 residues in the CDR3. Germline V gene data show CDR1 as LGHNT and CDR2 as FRNRAP. The J segment lost 4 bases and the V segment lost 6 bases, leaving 3 bases of the junction unmatched.

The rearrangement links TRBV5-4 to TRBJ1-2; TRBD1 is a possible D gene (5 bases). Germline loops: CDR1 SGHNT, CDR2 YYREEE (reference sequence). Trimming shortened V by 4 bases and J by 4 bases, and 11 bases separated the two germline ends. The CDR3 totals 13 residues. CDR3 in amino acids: CASSRGGSYGYTF. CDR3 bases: TGTGCCAGCAGCCGGGGGGGGAGCTATGGCTACACCTTC.